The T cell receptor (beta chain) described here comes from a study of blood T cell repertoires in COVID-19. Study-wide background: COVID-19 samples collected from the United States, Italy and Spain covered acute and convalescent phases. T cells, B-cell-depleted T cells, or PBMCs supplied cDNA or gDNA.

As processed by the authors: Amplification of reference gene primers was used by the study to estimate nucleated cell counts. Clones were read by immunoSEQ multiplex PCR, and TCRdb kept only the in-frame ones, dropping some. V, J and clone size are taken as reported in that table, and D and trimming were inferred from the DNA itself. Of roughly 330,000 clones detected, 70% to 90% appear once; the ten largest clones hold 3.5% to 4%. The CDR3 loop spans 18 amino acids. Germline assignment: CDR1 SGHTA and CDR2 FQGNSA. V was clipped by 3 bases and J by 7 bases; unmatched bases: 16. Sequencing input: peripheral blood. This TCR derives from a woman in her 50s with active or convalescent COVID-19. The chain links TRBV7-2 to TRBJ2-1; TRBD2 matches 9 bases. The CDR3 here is CASSFRTLSGRNRNEQFF. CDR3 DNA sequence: TGTGCCAGCAGCTTTCGGACTTTGAGCGGGAGGAATCGGAATGAGCAGTTCTTC.